This entry describes one TCR beta chain. No antigen is known for it. This sample was taken from a study of cytomegalovirus exposure and HLA in healthy donors. Study as a whole: From about 180 million T cells, an earlier analysis saw roughly 120 million unique TCR beta sequences. Study-level findings and limits: For cytomegalovirus status, the classifier reportedly gave diagnoses with high specificity and sensitivity. Later analysis found that TCR beta chains associated with HLA were more clonally expanded than other, equally common chains.

Both 60 Vbeta primers and 13 Jbeta primers went into the PCR. In the source study's methods: A later analysis counted roughly 74 million unique TCR beta chains, some 10 million shared. Repertoires were generated with immunoSEQ multiplex PCR, while TCRdb's copy carries only in-frame clones and drops some. That table gives V, J and clone size, and the DNA gave D and trimming. The sample records some 140,000 clones, about 76% being singletons. Trimming took 2 bases from V and 1 from J; bases not matched to a gene: 12. The CDR3 extends over 19 amino acids. Germline V gene sequence: CDR1 SGHDT, CDR2 YYEEEE.

The material sequenced was PBMCs. V and J are TRBV5-6 and TRBJ1-3, with 10 bases aligning to TRBD1. This receptor was taken from a female donor in good health and CMV-seronegative. CDR3 in amino acids: CASSFRDRGGRVSGNTIYF. Here the CDR3 DNA reads TGTGCCAGCAGCTTTCGGGACAGGGGCGGTAGGGTGTCTGGAAACACCATATATTTT.